Listed below are T cell receptor beta chains from one sample, sequenced in a study of blood T cell repertoires in COVID-19. Only in-frame clones appear in the TCRdb table, and some are missing; sequencing was by immunoSEQ multiplex PCR. The data hold about 220,000 clones, with around 85% observed a single time. The specimen was peripheral blood. These receptors were obtained from a woman in her seventies with COVID-19, enrolled during active disease. The CDR3 runs from the conserved cysteine through the conserved F or W. D genes are given only for firm matches. Size tells how often a clone was seen (once, few, many) or the class of an expanded clone, and some rows leave it out.

clone size | J gene | V gene | D gene | CDR3 protein | CDR3 DNA
- | TRBJ2-7 | TRBV11-1 | TRBD2 | CASTVRQAGGVYEQYF | TGTGCCAGCACTGTCCGCCAAGCGGGAGGGGTGTACGAGCAGTACTTC
- | TRBJ1-2 | TRBV11-1 | TRBD1 | CASTDGQGEVGYTF | TGTGCCAGCACAGATGGACAGGGAGAAGTTGGCTACACCTTC
- | TRBJ2-1 | TRBV23-1 | TRBD1 | CASSHPSPGQGSASPYNEQFF | TGCGCCAGCAGTCATCCGTCCCCCGGACAGGGATCGGCGAGTCCCTACAATGAGCAGTTCTTC
- | TRBJ2-3 | TRBV7-3 | - | CASSSDGPTMDTQYF | TGTGCCAGCAGCTCAGATGGCCCCACAATGGATACGCAGTATTTT
once | TRBJ1-2 | TRBV19 | - | CATLRSALGYGYTF | TGTGCCACCCTGAGGTCCGCGCTGGGCTATGGCTACACCTTC
- | TRBJ2-7 | TRBV19 | - | CASSQQGRSYEQYF | TGTGCCAGTAGTCAACAGGGGAGGTCCTACGAGCAGTACTTC
- | TRBJ1-5 | TRBV19 | TRBD1 | CASKSINRGSNQPQHF | TGTGCCAGTAAGAGCATCAACAGGGGAAGCAATCAGCCCCAGCATTTT
few | TRBJ1-1 | TRBV19 | - | CASHGNSNTEAFF | TGTGCCAGTCACGGGAATTCGAACACTGAAGCTTTCTTT
- | TRBJ1-1 | TRBV9 | - | CASSVTRDQMGTEAFF | TGTGCCAGCAGCGTTACCAGGGATCAAATGGGGACTGAAGCTTTCTTT
- | TRBJ2-2 | TRBV2 | TRBD2 | CASSAWGSGRTTGELFF | TGTGCCAGCAGTGCCTGGGGAAGCGGGAGGACCACCGGGGAGCTGTTTTTT
few | TRBJ2-3 | TRBV5-1 | - | CASSLVTSSTDTQYF | TGCGCCAGCAGCTTGGTGACTAGTAGCACAGATACGCAGTATTTT
- | TRBJ1-1 | TRBV30 | TRBD1 | CAWRNRGDTEAFF | TGTGCCTGGAGAAACAGGGGAGATACTGAAGCTTTCTTT
- | TRBJ1-2 | TRBV24-1 | TRBD1 | CATSDVTGGYTF | TGTGCCACCAGTGATGTGACAGGGGGCTACACCTTC
few | TRBJ2-7 | TRBV6-2/TRBV6-3 | - | CASSYYPGQPSSYEQYF | TGTGCCAGCAGTTACTACCCTGGGCAGCCAAGCTCCTACGAGCAGTACTTC
- | TRBJ2-3 | TRBV6-2/TRBV6-3 | - | CASSYLLTGGTDTQYF | TGTGCCAGCAGTTACCTCTTAACGGGCGGGACAGATACGCAGTATTTT
- | TRBJ1-2 | TRBV6-5 | - | CASSLQSAIRDTGYTF | TGTGCCAGCAGTTTACAGTCTGCGATCCGGGACACCGGCTACACCTTC
- | TRBJ1-6 | TRBV6-6 | - | CAVNQGPYNSPLHF | TGTGCCGTTAACCAGGGTCCCTATAATTCACCCCTCCACTTT
- | TRBJ2-5 | TRBV7-3 | TRBD2 | CASSLLGRGETQYF | TGTGCCAGCAGCCTCCTCGGGAGGGGGGAGACCCAGTACTTC
- | TRBJ2-2 | TRBV4-3 | TRBD1 | CASSARGQGADTGELFF | TGCGCCAGCAGCGCTCGGGGGCAGGGGGCGGACACCGGGGAGCTGTTTTTT
- | TRBJ2-1 | TRBV9 | TRBD2 | CASSQISSGGNYNEQFF | TGTGCCAGCAGCCAGATCTCTAGCGGGGGGAACTACAATGAGCAGTTCTTC
- | TRBJ2-2 | TRBV5-1 | TRBD1 | CASSWDRGNTGELFF | TGCGCCAGCAGCTGGGACAGGGGGAACACCGGGGAGCTGTTTTTT
- | TRBJ1-6 | TRBV30 | - | CAWRRGGGSSYNSPLHF | TGTGCCTGGAGGAGGGGGGGTGGCAGCTCCTATAATTCACCCCTCCACTTT
- | TRBJ2-1 | TRBV14 | TRBD2 | CASSQEGRLAGEQFF | TGTGCCAGCAGCCAAGAGGGCCGACTAGCCGGGGAGCAGTTCTTC